This T cell receptor (beta chain) was observed in a study of identical twins. The V and J ends lost 3 bases and 3 bases, in that order; junction bases with no gene match: 4. CDR1 is GTSNPN and CDR2 is SVGIG in the germline V gene (reference sequence). The CDR3 runs 13 residues. TCRdb independently ran MiXCR on the 5' RACE reads; one entry per CDR3 protein. The table lists 400,000 to 500,000 distinct CDR3 sequences, approximately 17% of them singletons, with roughly 12% in the top ten. This clonotype was detected a few times. The material sequenced was naive T cells sorted from blood. The chain links TRBV30 to TRBJ2-7, with TRBD2 matching over 8 bases. The TCR was taken from a man over 45 in good health. The CDR3 protein is CAWRGSGSYEQYF. The CDR3, as DNA: TGTGCCTGGAGGGGGAGCGGGAGCTACGAGCAGTACTTC.